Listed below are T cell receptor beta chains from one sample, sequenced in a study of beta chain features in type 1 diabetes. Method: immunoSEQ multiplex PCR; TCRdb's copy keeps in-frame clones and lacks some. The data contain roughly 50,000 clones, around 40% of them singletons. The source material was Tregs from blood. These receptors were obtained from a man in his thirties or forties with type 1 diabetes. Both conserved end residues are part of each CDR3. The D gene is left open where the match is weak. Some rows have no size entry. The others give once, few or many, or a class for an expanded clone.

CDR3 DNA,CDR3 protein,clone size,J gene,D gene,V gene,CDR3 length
TGTGCCAGCAGCTTGGTTGGGGGCACGGACAATCAGCCCCAGCATTTT,CASSLVGGTDNQPQHF,.,TRBJ1-5,.,TRBV5-5,16
TGTGCCAGCAGTTACTCGGGCGGGAGGGGGGTCAATGAGCAGTTCTTC,CASSYSGGRGVNEQFF,few,TRBJ2-1,TRBD2,TRBV6-5,16
TGTGCCAGCAAGATCGGACAGGTTCAGAACACTGAAGCTTTCTTT,CASKIGQVQNTEAFF,.,TRBJ1-1,TRBD1,TRBV6-6,15
TGTGCCAGCAGCGTCCTAAACAGCGAGCAGTTCTTC,CASSVLNSEQFF,.,TRBJ2-1,.,TRBV9,12
TGTGCCAGTCGTCCAAATCTGGGGCGCAATGAGCAGTTCTTC,CASRPNLGRNEQFF,.,TRBJ2-1,.,TRBV19,14
TGTGCCAGCTCACCGACGACTAGCGGAAGCTCCTACAATGAGCAGTTCTTC,CASSPTTSGSSYNEQFF,few,TRBJ2-1,TRBD2,TRBV18,17
TGTGCCACCAAAGGGGGGACAGGGGCGCTGGGGGAGCAGTACTTC,CATKGGTGALGEQYF,.,TRBJ2-7,TRBD1,TRBV6-6,15
TGTGCCAGCAGCCCCAACGGGCTAGCGGTTTATAGGCAGTACTTC,CASSPNGLAVYRQYF,.,TRBJ2-7,TRBD2,TRBV27,15
TGTGCCAGCAGCACAAGACTGGCAGATACGCAGTATTTT,CASSTRLADTQYF,few,TRBJ2-3,.,TRBV7-2,13
TGTGCCAGCATTGAGGCCGGCACCTACAATGAGCAGTTCTTC,CASIEAGTYNEQFF,.,TRBJ2-1,.,TRBV28,14
TGTGCCAGCAGCTCTACCGGACAGTTCCCCACCTTC,CASSSTGQFPTF,few,TRBJ1-2,.,TRBV6-6,12
TGTGCCAGCAGTGGGACAGGGGGCTCACACCAGCCCCAGCATTTT,CASSGTGGSHQPQHF,.,TRBJ1-5,TRBD1,TRBV6-1,15
TGCAGCGTCTCGACAGGCTCAAATTCACCCCTCCACTTT,CSVSTGSNSPLHF,.,TRBJ1-6,.,TRBV29-1,13
TGTGCCAGCAGGGAAGCAAGAGGGACTGAAGCTTTCTTT,CASREARGTEAFF,.,TRBJ1-1,.,TRBV27,13
TGTGCCAGCAGCACCTCCGGGACAGGGTTTGGAGATACGCAGTATTTT,CASSTSGTGFGDTQYF,.,TRBJ2-3,TRBD1,TRBV7-9,16